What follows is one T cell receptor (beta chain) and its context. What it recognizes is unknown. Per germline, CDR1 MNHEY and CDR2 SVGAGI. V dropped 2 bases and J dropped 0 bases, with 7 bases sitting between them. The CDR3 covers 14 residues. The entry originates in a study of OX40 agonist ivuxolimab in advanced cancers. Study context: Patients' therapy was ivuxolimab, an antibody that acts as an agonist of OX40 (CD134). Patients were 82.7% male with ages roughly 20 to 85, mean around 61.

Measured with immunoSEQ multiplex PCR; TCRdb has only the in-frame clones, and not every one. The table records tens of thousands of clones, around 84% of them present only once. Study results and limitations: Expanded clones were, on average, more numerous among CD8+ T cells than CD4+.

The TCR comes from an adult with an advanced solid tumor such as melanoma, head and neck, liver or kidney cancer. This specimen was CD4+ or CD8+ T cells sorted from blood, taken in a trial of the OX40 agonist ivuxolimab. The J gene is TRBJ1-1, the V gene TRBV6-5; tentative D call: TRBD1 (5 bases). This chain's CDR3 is CASSYGALNTEAFF. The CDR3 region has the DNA TGTGCCAGCAGTTACGGGGCTCTGAACACTGAAGCTTTCTTT.